This T cell receptor beta chain was recorded in a study of T cells in Graves' hyperthyroidism and ophthalmopathy. About the study: At the time of initial diagnosis and before any treatment, peripheral blood was collected.

This clonotype was seen a handful of times. Template material for amplifying TCR beta CDR3 regions consisted of RNA transcripts. During a first-round RT-PCR of the TCR CDR3, the HTBI primer set was used. MiXCR, applied by TCRdb to the multiplex PCR reads, yields one record per CDR3 protein. The table shows fewer than 350,000 distinct CDR3 sequences, with 15% to 20% occurring only once. A lack of ophthalmopathy progression within 18 months defined stable Graves' hyperthyroidism. Diagnostic assessment was based on clinical symptoms, serum thyroxine and TRAb, thyroid ultrasound and orbital computed tomography. Germline-derived CDR1 and CDR2 are MNHEY and SVGEGT. The V segment lost 6 bases and the J segment 8 bases; nucleotides outside the gene matches: 8. This CDR3 region has 14 residues.

Material: blood. The rearrangement joins TRBV6-2 or TRBV6-3 to TRBJ2-1; 9 bases map to TRBD1. The sequence was obtained from a woman between 50 and 59 years old with Graves' hyperthyroidism. The chain's CDR3 is CASRPGTGIHEQFF. Written as DNA, the CDR3 is TGTGCCAGCAGGCCCGGGACAGGGATACATGAGCAGTTCTTC.